What follows are 32 T cell receptor beta chains derived from one specimen sequenced in a study of OX40 agonist ivuxolimab in advanced cancers. The table came from immunoSEQ multiplex PCR; TCRdb's copy has only in-frame clones and leaves some out. The table shows approximately 52,000 clones, with roughly 80% occurring only once. Sequences were derived from CD4+ or CD8+ T cells sorted from blood, sampled in a trial of the OX40 agonist ivuxolimab. All receptors derive from an adult with an advanced solid tumor such as melanoma, head and neck, liver or kidney cancer.

The V call is TRBV25-1, the J call TRBJ2-7, with TRBD2 identical over 9 bases. The V gene end was trimmed by 10 bases and the J gene end by 4 bases; junction bases not matched to a gene: 14. The CDR3 covers 15 residues. Germline V lookup: CDR1 MGHDK, CDR2 SYGVNS. The CDR3 spells CATVTSGGGAYEQYF. CDR3 nucleotide sequence: TGTGCCACCGTAACTTCTGGCGGGGGGGCATACGAGCAGTACTTC.

The chain couples TRBV18 to TRBJ2-5; weak D call: TRBD1 (5 bases). The germline gives CDR1 KGHSH, CDR2 LQKENI. Trimming left V 6 bases short and J 2 bases short, with 16 bases between. This CDR3 is built from 15 residues. This CDR3 is CASSRRTTPQETQYF. The CDR3 region has the DNA TGTGCCAGCTCGCGAAGGACAACTCCTCAAGAGACCCAGTACTTC.

The chain joins TRBV7-2 to TRBJ2-3, with D hard to call. V was trimmed by 5 bases and J by 11 bases, leaving 17 bases between them. CDR3 length: 13 amino acids. Germline lookup yields CDR1 SGHTA and CDR2 FQGNSA. The CDR3 DNA is TGTGCCAGCAGCCGAGGCACCAACTACGGGCAGTATTTT. It translates to CASSRGTNYGQYF.

The chain uses TRBV7-2 and TRBJ1-1, with 7 bases aligning to TRBD1. The V segment lost 4 bases and the J segment 5 bases; nucleotides outside the gene matches: 10. Germline assignment: CDR1 SGHTA and CDR2 FQGNSA. CDR3 length equals 15 residues. The CDR3 DNA sequence: TGTGCCAGCAGCTACAGGGGAGGACCGATTACTGAAGCTTTCTTT. Translated: CASSYRGGPITEAFF.

This chain joins TRBV19 and TRBJ2-7, with 8 bases that match TRBD1. The CDR3 is made up of 14 amino acids. Germline assignment: CDR1 LNHDA and CDR2 SQIVND (reference sequence). With V trimmed by 1 base and J by 7 bases, 6 bases remained unmatched. This CDR3 reads CASSIGTGRLEQYF. CDR3 DNA: TGTGCCAGTAGTATAGGGACAGGGCGGTTGGAGCAGTACTTC.

The gene calls are TRBV19 and TRBJ1-3; no clear D gene. With 7 bases removed from V and 0 bases from J, the gap between germline ends came to 10 bases. In germline, CDR1 is LNHDA, CDR2 SQIVND (reference sequence). The length of the CDR3 is 14 residues. This CDR3 reads CASKASFSGNTIYF. CDR3 sequence (DNA): TGTGCCAGTAAGGCGTCTTTCTCTGGAAACACCATATATTTT.

The rearrangement joins TRBV9 to TRBJ1-4; no firm D call. Germline CDR1 is SGDLS and CDR2 is YYNGEE. The CDR3 has 15 residues. V was clipped by 4 bases and J by 8 bases, with 18 bases between them. CDR3 sequence: CASSPTTGPGEKLFF. CDR3 nucleotides: TGTGCCAGCAGCCCAACGACGGGCCCCGGCGAAAAACTGTTTTTT. Filled out from reference TRBV9 and TRBJ1-4, the complete variable domain reads DSGVTQTPKHLITATGQRVTLRCSPRSGDLSVYWYQQSLDQGLQFLIQYYNGEERAKGNILERFSAQQFPDLHSELNLSSLELGDSALYFCASSPTTGPGEKLFFGSGTQLSVL.

The chain recombines TRBV10-3 with TRBJ1-4; 9 bases line up with TRBD1. The CDR3 runs 13 residues. The V and J ends lost 6 bases and 6 bases, in that order; junction bases with no gene match: 2. CDR1 is ENHRY and CDR2 is SYGVKD in the germline V gene. The CDR3 region is CAIRGQGDEKLFF. CDR3 coding DNA: TGTGCCATCAGGGGACAGGGTGATGAAAAACTGTTTTTT.

DNA of the CDR3: TGTGCCAGCAGCTTTCTAGACAGGGCGGGCACAGATACGCAGTATTTT. Its translation: CASSFLDRAGTDTQYF. This rearrangement joins TRBV7-9 to TRBJ2-3, with 7 bases that match TRBD1. Germline CDR1 SEHNR, CDR2 FQNEAQ (reference sequence). Trimming cost V 3 bases and J 1 base; bases outside gene matches: 7. The CDR3 is 16 residues long.

V is TRBV28 and J is TRBJ1-3; tentative D call: TRBD1 (5 bases). Between the trimmed V and J ends, which lost 5 bases and 5 bases, there was a span of 13 bases. This CDR3 spans 14 amino acids. Per germline, CDR1 MDHEN and CDR2 SYDVKM. CDR3 coding DNA: TGTGCCAGCAGTGGTAGGGGTCGGAGAAACACCATATATTTT. It specifies CASSGRGRRNTIYF.

The rearrangement joins TRBV6-5 to TRBJ1-5; 7 bases agree with TRBD1. In germline, CDR1 is MNHEY, CDR2 SVGAGI. V dropped 5 bases and J dropped 4; count of bases not matched to a gene: 5. The CDR3 contains 14 residues. The CDR3 DNA is TGTGCCAGCAGTGAGACAGGGTCGAATCAGCCCCAGCATTTT. Translation gives CASSETGSNQPQHF.

For this clone: An end of the junction differs from the germline gene, which may be a read error. The V call is TRBV10-2, the J call TRBJ2-3, with D uncertain. The CDR3 length is 16 residues. Germline CDR1 and CDR2: WSHSY and SAAADI. CDR3 bases: TGCGCCAGCCGGGCCTTGAGGTTAGTCAGCACGGATACGCAGTATTTT. This gives the protein CASRALRLVSTDTQYF.

CDR3 DNA sequence: TGTGCCAGCAGCCAAGACAGATATCAGCCCCAGCATTTT. It codes for CASSQDRYQPQHF. The V call is TRBV4-2, the J call TRBJ1-5; D is uncertain. CDR1 is LGHNA and CDR2 is YNFKEQ in the germline V gene. V was clipped by 0 bases and J by 5 bases, with 5 bases between them. CDR3 size: 13 residues.

The V gene is TRBV19, the J gene TRBJ2-7; 8 bases match TRBD2. The J segment lost 5 bases and the V segment lost 1 base, leaving 13 bases of the junction unmatched. Per the germline V gene, CDR1 is LNHDA and CDR2 is SQIVND (reference sequence). The CDR3 consists of 17 residues. DNA for the CDR3: TGTGCCAGTAGTATAGCAACTAGCGGTCTATTCAACCACGAGCAGTACTTC. Its protein product is CASSIATSGLFNHEQYF.

CDR3 coding DNA: TGTGCCAGCAGCTTAGAGACGGCACTCCAAGAGACCCAGTACTTC. Translating it yields CASSLETALQETQYF. The chain carries TRBV7-8 and TRBJ2-5, with D uncertain. This CDR3 has 15 amino acids. CDR1 is SGHVS, CDR2 FQNEAQ, per germline. Trimming left V 1 base short and J 1 base short, with 10 bases between.

The chain links TRBV7-8 to TRBJ2-3, with a tentative D call TRBD2 (5 bases). V was trimmed by 1 base and J by 5 bases, leaving 10 bases between them. The CDR3 is made up of 14 amino acids. Per the germline V gene, CDR1 is SGHVS and CDR2 is FQNEAQ. The CDR3: CASSLVARGDTQYF. The CDR3 nucleotides are TGTGCCAGCAGCTTAGTAGCGAGAGGAGATACGCAGTATTTT.

The chain links TRBV4-1 to TRBJ2-3, with D perhaps being TRBD1 or TRBD2 (5 bases each). The germline V gene encodes CDR1 MGHRA and CDR2 YSYEKL. V lost 3 bases, J lost 2 bases, and 21 bases lay in between. The CDR3 runs to 18 residues. The CDR3 DNA follows: TGCGCCAGCAGCCAGAGGCCATTAGGGGAGTCAGTCACAGATACGCAGTATTTT. Translating it yields CASSQRPLGESVTDTQYF.

This chain connects TRBV21-1 to TRBJ2-7; the table calls TRBD2, which could not be checked here. TRBV21-1 is a documented pseudogene. The CDR3 is made up of 19 amino acids. The CDR3 DNA reads as TGTGCCAGCAGCAAAGCGCTCGCCCAGTGGAGCGGGGTGGCTGGCGAGCAGTACTTC. Its protein product is CASSKALAQWSGVAGEQYF.

Only one count was recorded for this clone. This chain links TRBV7-9 with TRBJ1-5; D ambiguous. Germline V gene lookup returns CDR1 SEHNR and CDR2 FQNEAQ (reference sequence). V shed 5 bases and J shed 0 bases, with 11 bases lying between them. The CDR3 has 15 amino acids. CDR3 loop: CASSPLGDSNQPQHF. In DNA form, the CDR3 reads TGTGCCAGCAGCCCACTTGGGGATAGCAATCAGCCCCAGCATTTT.

V is TRBV5-1 and J is TRBJ2-2; D is tentatively TRBD1 or TRBD2 (5 bases each). V was clipped by 1 base and J by 1 base, with 11 bases between them. Germline values: CDR1 SGHRS, CDR2 YFSETQ. This CDR3 has 16 residues. CDR3 bases: TGCGCCAGCAGCTTGAGAGGGGCCCTGAACACCGGGGAGCTGTTTTTT. Translated, it gives CASSLRGALNTGELFF.

The V call is TRBV25-1, the J call TRBJ1-1, with a possible D match to TRBD1 (6 bases). This CDR3 has 15 amino acids. V lost 4 bases and J 0 bases, leaving 12 bases between the germline ends. Germline CDR1 is MGHDK and CDR2 is SYGVNS. CDR3 sequence (DNA): TGTGCCAGCAGTGTTGGGGACACCCTGAACACTGAAGCTTTCTTT. Translation gives CASSVGDTLNTEAFF. Complete variable domain (other parts from reference TRBV25-1 and TRBJ1-1): EADIYQTPRYLVIGTGKKITLECSQTMGHDKMYWYQQDPGMELHLIHYSYGVNSTEKGDLSSESTVSRIRTEHFPLTLESARPSHTSQYLCASSVGDTLNTEAFFGQGTRLTVV.

This clone was observed a few times. The chain uses TRBV5-1 and TRBJ1-2, with a tentative D call TRBD1 (6 bases). Germline CDR1 SGHRS, CDR2 YFSETQ. This CDR3 spans 15 amino acids. V was trimmed by 0 bases and J by 4 bases, leaving 13 bases between them. CDR3 nucleotides: TGCGCCAGCAGCTTGGTAGGGCAGGGGAGCTATGGCTACACCTTC. Protein sequence: CASSLVGQGSYGYTF.

This chain uses TRBV30 with TRBJ2-7; D is undetermined. The V end lost 6 bases, the J end lost 6 bases, and 12 bases lay between the germline ends. Germline V gene sequence: CDR1 GTSNPN, CDR2 SVGIG (reference sequence). This CDR3 region has 11 residues. DNA of the CDR3: TGTGCCTGCAATAAAATGGGCGAGCAGTACTTC. Residues: CACNKMGEQYF.

The rearrangement joins TRBV7-9 to TRBJ2-1; 8 positions agree with TRBD1. The germline V gene encodes CDR1 SEHNR and CDR2 FQNEAQ (reference sequence). Trimming removed 3 bases from V and 11 bases from J; junction bases left unmatched: 6. This CDR3 is 13 amino acids long. The CDR3 DNA follows: TGTGCCAGCAGCTTCCAGGACAGGGATAAGCAGTTCTTC. Protein product: CASSFQDRDKQFF.

The CDR3 loop reads CASSSGSTWGNEQFF. In DNA, the CDR3 is TGTGCCAGCAGCTCAGGGTCAACCTGGGGAAATGAGCAGTTCTTC. This chain connects TRBV7-2 to TRBJ2-1; D might be TRBD1 (5 bases). The germline CDR1 and CDR2 sequences are SGHTA and FQGNSA. V was clipped by 4 bases and J by 7 bases, with 17 bases between them. This CDR3 is 15 amino acids long.

This chain joins TRBV2 and TRBJ2-7; 9 nucleotides align to TRBD1. Germline CDR1 SNHLY, CDR2 FYNNEI. This CDR3 has 14 residues. V gave up 2 bases and J gave up 6 bases; unmatched junction bases: 5. In nucleotides, the CDR3 is TGTGCCAGCAGTGAATTTTGGACAGGGGTCGAGCAGTACTTC. It yields the protein CASSEFWTGVEQYF. Together with reference TRBV2 and TRBJ2-7, the CDR3 gives the full variable domain: EPEVTQTPSHQVTQMGQEVILRCVPISNHLYFYWYRQILGQKVEFLVSFYNNEISEKSEIFDDQFSVERPDGSNFTLKIRSTKLEDSAMYFCASSEFWTGVEQYFGPGTRLTVT.

This chain joins TRBV19 and TRBJ2-5; 9 bases align to TRBD1. With 6 bases clipped from V and 5 bases from J, the junction kept 4 bases outside the gene matches. In germline, CDR1 is LNHDA, CDR2 SQIVND (reference sequence). The CDR3 spans 13 residues. CDR3 protein: CASRDRGRETQYF. The CDR3 coding sequence is TGTGCCAGTAGGGACAGGGGAAGGGAGACCCAGTACTTC.

This clone was seen a handful of times. The gene calls are TRBV6-5 and TRBJ1-2, with no clear D. The CDR3 is made up of 14 amino acids. V lost 0 bases to trimming and J lost 4 bases, with 9 bases between them. In germline, CDR1 is MNHEY, CDR2 SVGAGI. CDR3 loop: CASSYSGVGYGYTF. DNA of the CDR3: TGTGCCAGCAGTTACTCGGGAGTGGGCTATGGCTACACCTTC.

This clone was recorded a few times. In DNA, the CDR3 is TGTGCCAGCAGCTCTGGACAGTATGGCTACACCTTC. Its protein is CASSSGQYGYTF. This chain links TRBV7-9 with TRBJ1-2; weak D call: TRBD1 (6 bases). Germline lookup yields CDR1 SEHNR and CDR2 FQNEAQ (reference sequence). The CDR3 has 12 residues. With 4 bases removed from V and 5 bases from J, the gap between germline ends came to 8 bases. Full variable domain (missing parts from reference TRBV7-9 and TRBJ1-2): DTGVSQNPRHKITKRGQNVTFRCDPISEHNRLYWYRQTLGQGPEFLTYFQNEAQLEKSRLLSDRFSAERPKGSFSTLEIQRTEQGDSAMYLCASSSGQYGYTFGSGTRLTVV.

This rearrangement joins TRBV10-3 to TRBJ2-5; D is possibly TRBD1 or TRBD2 (6 bases each). TRBJ2-7 matches the DNA end more closely, so the J call is doubtful. Germline V CDR1 and CDR2: ENHRY, SYGVKD. The CDR3 length is 13 residues. For the CDR3, the DNA is TGTGCCACGTGGAGGGGGTCCTCCTACGAGCAGTACTTC. Translated, it gives CATWRGSSYEQYF.

V usage is TRBV29-1 and J usage is TRBJ2-2, with D perhaps TRBD2 (6 bases). The CDR3 covers 17 residues. From germline, CDR1 is SQVTM and CDR2 ANQGSEA. With 4 bases removed from V and 5 bases from J, the gap between germline ends came to 23 bases. The CDR3, as DNA: TGCAGCGTTGGGGCGGGTGCTAGCGAGCCCCGGACCGGGGAGCTGTTTTTT. This translates into CSVGAGASEPRTGELFF.

V gene TRBV6-1 combines with J gene TRBJ1-1; possible D gene TRBD1, 6 bases. The CDR3 runs 14 residues. Germline lookup yields CDR1 MNHNS and CDR2 SASEGT. Trimming stripped 1 base from V and 5 bases from J, with 11 bases between. The CDR3 reads CASSEDEQGTEAFF. CDR3 DNA sequence: TGTGCCAGCAGTGAAGACGAACAGGGAACTGAAGCTTTCTTT.